The 11 T cell receptor beta chains presented below share a single source sample, sequenced in a study of blood T cell repertoires in COVID-19. The method was immunoSEQ multiplex PCR; TCRdb's version includes in-frame clones alone and lacks a portion of them. Among about 270,000 clones, roughly 86% were seen once, and the ten largest hold about 10%. Sequenced material: peripheral blood. These receptors were obtained from a man in his forties or fifties who had recovered from COVID-19.

The chain has TRBV11-2 and TRBJ2-5; no definite D call. Germline CDR1 reads SGHAT; CDR2 reads FQNNGV. The ends were cut back, 5 bases at V and 5 bases at J, with 9 bases in the middle. The CDR3 contains 12 residues. The DNA of the CDR3 is TGTGCCAGCAGCAGCCGACTCGAGACCCAGTACTTC. It codes for CASSSRLETQYF.

The genes are TRBV25-1 and TRBJ2-3; TRBD1 matches 8 bases. The V gene end was trimmed by 4 bases and the J gene end by 0 bases; junction bases not matched to a gene: 3. Germline V gene lookup returns CDR1 MGHDK and CDR2 SYGVNS. The CDR3 consists of 15 residues. The CDR3 DNA sequence: TGTGCCAGCAGTGCCCAGGGGGCTAGCACAGATACGCAGTATTTT. It yields the protein CASSAQGASTDTQYF. Together with reference TRBV25-1 and TRBJ2-3, the CDR3 gives the full variable domain: EADIYQTPRYLVIGTGKKITLECSQTMGHDKMYWYQQDPGMELHLIHYSYGVNSTEKGDLSSESTVSRIRTEHFPLTLESARPSHTSQYLCASSAQGASTDTQYFGPGTRLTVL.

The chain is built from TRBV27 and TRBJ2-7; 10 bases agree with TRBD2. The CDR3 sequence is 15 residues long. Germline V lookup: CDR1 MNHEY, CDR2 SMNVEV (reference sequence). The V and J ends lost 5 bases and 5 bases, in that order; junction bases with no gene match: 9. The chain's CDR3 is CASSPSSGSINEQYF. The CDR3 DNA follows: TGTGCCAGCAGTCCGTCTAGCGGGAGTATAAACGAGCAGTACTTC.

The V gene is TRBV28, the J gene TRBJ2-4; 10 bases are shared with TRBD1. V lost 10 bases and J lost 8; bases outside the gene matches: 8. The CDR3 consists of 13 residues. Germline CDR1 and CDR2: MDHEN and SYDVKM. CDR3 residues: CATFDRGRDIQYF. The CDR3 coding sequence is TGTGCCACCTTCGACAGGGGGCGGGACATTCAGTACTTC.

The chain couples TRBV7-2 to TRBJ1-3; the match to TRBD1 covers 8 bases. The CDR3 loop spans 15 amino acids. Trimming took 5 bases from V and 0 from J; bases not matched to a gene: 3. From germline, CDR1 is SGHTA and CDR2 FQGNSA. CDR3 region: CASSRTGNSGNTIYF. As DNA, the CDR3 is TGTGCCAGCAGCCGGACAGGGAACTCTGGAAACACCATATATTTT.

This chain uses TRBV9 with TRBJ2-2; 14 bases match TRBD2. V shed 4 bases and J 8 bases; nucleotides not matched to a gene: 7. There are 16 residues in the CDR3. Germline-derived CDR1 and CDR2 are SGDLS and YYNGEE. The DNA of the CDR3 is TGTGCCAGCAGCTTCGGACTAGCGGGGGGCGCGGGGGAGCTGTTTTTT. It codes for CASSFGLAGGAGELFF. The full variable domain, completed using reference TRBV9 and TRBJ2-2, is DSGVTQTPKHLITATGQRVTLRCSPRSGDLSVYWYQQSLDQGLQFLIQYYNGEERAKGNILERFSAQQFPDLHSELNLSSLELGDSALYFCASSFGLAGGAGELFFGEGSRLTVL.

The chain carries TRBV7-2 and TRBJ2-3; D perhaps matches TRBD2 (6 bases). Trimming took 5 bases from V and 5 from J, leaving 11 bases between them. CDR3 length: 13 residues. CDR1 SGHTA and CDR2 FQGNSA come from the germline V gene. In DNA form, the CDR3 reads TGTGCCAGCAGCACCTCCGGGGGAGATACGCAGTATTTT. The encoded protein is CASSTSGGDTQYF.

The chain recombines TRBV10-1 with TRBJ1-1, with 8 bases matching TRBD1. J lost 1 base, V lost 5 bases, and 12 bases had no gene match. Per germline, CDR1 WNHNN and CDR2 SYGVQD (reference sequence). The CDR3 is 17 amino acids. CDR3 region: CASSLDRVSCQNTEAFF. Here the CDR3 DNA reads TGCGCCAGCAGTTTGGACAGGGTGTCATGCCAGAACACTGAAGCTTTCTTT.

The rearrangement uses TRBV6-5 and TRBJ1-2; 8 bases line up with TRBD1. The CDR3 has 15 amino acids. V dropped 2 bases and J dropped 3; count of bases not matched to a gene: 5. Germline-derived CDR1 and CDR2 are MNHEY and SVGAGI. The CDR3 nucleotides are TGTGCCAGCAGTTACACGAGACAGGGGTACTATGGCTACACCTTC. Translation gives CASSYTRQGYYGYTF.

This chain uses TRBV19 with TRBJ2-1, with TRBD1 matching 7 bases. V lost 6 bases, J lost 10 bases, and 12 bases stayed unmatched. The V gene's germline CDR1 is LNHDA and CDR2 SQIVND (reference sequence). This CDR3 has 14 residues. This CDR3 is CASRTTGVIGEQFF. DNA for the CDR3: TGTGCCAGTAGGACTACAGGGGTAATTGGGGAGCAGTTCTTC.

This sequence joins TRBV19 and TRBJ2-7; 14 nucleotides match TRBD2. CDR1 and CDR2 (germline): LNHDA, SQIVND (reference sequence). The CDR3 has 17 residues. The V and J ends lost 6 bases and 0 bases, in that order; junction bases with no gene match: 7. CDR3 nucleotides: TGTGCCAGTAGCCTCGGACTAGCGGGAGGTATCTCCTACGAGCAGTACTTC. It translates to CASSLGLAGGISYEQYF.